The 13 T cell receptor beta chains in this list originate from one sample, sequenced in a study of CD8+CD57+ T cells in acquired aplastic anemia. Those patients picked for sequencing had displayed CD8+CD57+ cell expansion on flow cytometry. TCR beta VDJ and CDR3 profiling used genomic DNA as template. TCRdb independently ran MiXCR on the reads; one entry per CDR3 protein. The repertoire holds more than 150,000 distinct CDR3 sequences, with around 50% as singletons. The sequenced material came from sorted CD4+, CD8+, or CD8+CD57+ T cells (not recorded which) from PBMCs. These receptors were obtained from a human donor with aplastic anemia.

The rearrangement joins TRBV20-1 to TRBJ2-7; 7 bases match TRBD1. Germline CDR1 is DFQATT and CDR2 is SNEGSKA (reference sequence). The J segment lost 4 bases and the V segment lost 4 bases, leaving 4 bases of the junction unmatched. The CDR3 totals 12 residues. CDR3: CSATNRGYEQYF. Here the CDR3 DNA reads TGCAGTGCTACCAACAGGGGATACGAGCAGTACTTC.

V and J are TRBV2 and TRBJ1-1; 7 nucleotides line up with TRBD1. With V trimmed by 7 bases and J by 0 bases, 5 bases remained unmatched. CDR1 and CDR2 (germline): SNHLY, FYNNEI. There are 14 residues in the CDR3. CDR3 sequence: CASTRDRMNTEAFF. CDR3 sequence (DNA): TGTGCCAGCACCCGGGACAGAATGAACACTGAAGCTTTCTTT.

CDR3 in amino acids: CATSLAGSDTQYF. Here the CDR3 DNA reads TGTGCCACCAGTTTGGCCGGGTCAGATACGCAGTATTTT. The chain has TRBV24-1 and TRBJ2-3; D is unclear. Deletions cut 6 bases from V and 4 bases from J, with 10 bases between. Germline assignment: CDR1 KGHDR and CDR2 SFDVKD. This CDR3 is built from 13 residues.

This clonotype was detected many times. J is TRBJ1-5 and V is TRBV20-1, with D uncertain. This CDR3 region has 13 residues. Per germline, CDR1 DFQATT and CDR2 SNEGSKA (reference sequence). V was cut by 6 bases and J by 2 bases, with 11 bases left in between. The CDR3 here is CSATIDGNQPQHF. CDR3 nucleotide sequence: TGCAGTGCAACGATCGATGGCAATCAGCCCCAGCATTTT.

Written as DNA, the CDR3 is TGTGCCACCAGCTTAAATCCAATTAACACCTACGAGCAGTACTTC. It codes for CATSLNPINTYEQYF. The V gene is TRBV15, the J gene TRBJ2-7; D is unresolved. The germline V gene encodes CDR1 LNHNV and CDR2 YYDKDF (reference sequence). This CDR3 is 15 amino acids long. Trimming stripped 5 bases from V and 2 bases from J, with 16 bases between.

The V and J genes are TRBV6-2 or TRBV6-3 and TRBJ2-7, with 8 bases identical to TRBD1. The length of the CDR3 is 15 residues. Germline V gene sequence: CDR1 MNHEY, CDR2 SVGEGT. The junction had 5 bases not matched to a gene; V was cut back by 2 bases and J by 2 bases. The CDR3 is CASSYTTGDTYEQYF. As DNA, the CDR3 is TGTGCCAGCAGTTACACGACAGGGGATACCTACGAGCAGTACTTC.

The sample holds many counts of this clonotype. In DNA, the CDR3 is TGCAGTGCGGGACAGTTCAATGAGCAGTTCTTC. This sequence encodes CSAGQFNEQFF. The J gene is TRBJ2-1, the V gene TRBV20-1, with 7 nucleotides matching TRBD1. V was clipped by 6 bases and J by 6 bases; unmatched bases: 2. The CDR3 loop spans 11 amino acids. Germline values: CDR1 DFQATT, CDR2 SNEGSKA (reference sequence).

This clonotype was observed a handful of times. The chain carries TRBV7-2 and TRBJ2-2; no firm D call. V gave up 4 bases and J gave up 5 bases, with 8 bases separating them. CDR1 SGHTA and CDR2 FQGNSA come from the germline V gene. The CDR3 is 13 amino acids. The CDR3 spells CASSYSQTGELFF. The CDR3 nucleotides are TGTGCCAGCAGCTACAGCCAGACCGGGGAGCTGTTTTTT.

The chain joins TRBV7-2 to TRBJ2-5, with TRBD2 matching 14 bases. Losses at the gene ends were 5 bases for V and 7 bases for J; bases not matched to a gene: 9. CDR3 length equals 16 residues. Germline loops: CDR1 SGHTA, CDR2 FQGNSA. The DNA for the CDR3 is TGTGCCAGCAGCCCCGGACTAGCGGGGGGCGGAGGGACCCAGTACTTC. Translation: CASSPGLAGGGGTQYF.

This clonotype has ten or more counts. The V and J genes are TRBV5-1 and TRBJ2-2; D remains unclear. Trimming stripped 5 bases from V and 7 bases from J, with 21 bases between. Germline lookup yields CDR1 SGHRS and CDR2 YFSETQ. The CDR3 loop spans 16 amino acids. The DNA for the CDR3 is TGCGCCAGCAGGCCTGGACCCCTGATCGATGGCGGGGAGCTGTTTTTT. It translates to CASRPGPLIDGGELFF.

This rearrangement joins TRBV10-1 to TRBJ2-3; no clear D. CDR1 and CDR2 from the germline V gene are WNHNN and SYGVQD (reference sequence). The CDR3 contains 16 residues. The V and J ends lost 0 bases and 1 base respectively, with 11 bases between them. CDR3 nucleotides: TGCGCCAGCAGTGAGTCGCGACACCTCCGCACAGATACGCAGTATTTT. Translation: CASSESRHLRTDTQYF.

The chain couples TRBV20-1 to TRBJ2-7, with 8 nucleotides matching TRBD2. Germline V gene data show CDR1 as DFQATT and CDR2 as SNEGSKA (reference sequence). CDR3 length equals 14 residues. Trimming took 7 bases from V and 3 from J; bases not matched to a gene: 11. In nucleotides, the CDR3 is TGCAGTGGTCGTGAGGTTAGCGGGGACTACGAGCAGTACTTC. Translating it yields CSGREVSGDYEQYF.

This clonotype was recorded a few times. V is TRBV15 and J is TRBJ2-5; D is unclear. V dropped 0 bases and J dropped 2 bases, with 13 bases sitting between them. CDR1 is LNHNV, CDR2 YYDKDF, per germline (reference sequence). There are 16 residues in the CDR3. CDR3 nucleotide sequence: TGTGCCACCAGCAGAGATCAGGCAGCCAAACAAGAGACCCAGTACTTC. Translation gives CATSRDQAAKQETQYF. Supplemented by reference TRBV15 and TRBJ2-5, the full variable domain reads DAMVIQNPRYQVTQFGKPVTLSCSQTLNHNVMYWYQQKSSQAPKLLFHYYDKDFNNEADTPDNFQSRRPNTSFCFLDIRSPGLGDTAMYLCATSRDQAAKQETQYFGPGTRLLVL.